Listed below are T cell receptor beta chains from one sample, sequenced in a study of shared clonotypes between healthy human individuals. Profiled with immunoSEQ multiplex PCR; TCRdb holds only in-frame clones, not every one. Here the sample spans about 110,000 clones, roughly 70% being singletons. The sequenced sample was memory CD8+ T cells sorted from blood. The receptor set was obtained from a woman aged 25 to 39 in good health. Each CDR3 is given with its conserved first and last residue. Each record gives: clone size, V gene, D gene, J gene, CDR3 protein, CDR3 DNA. D genes are given only for firm matches. Size tells how often a clone was seen (once, few, many) or the class of an expanded clone, and some rows leave it out.

clone_size: NA
v_call: TRBV7-9
d_call: NA
j_call: TRBJ2-1
cdr3_aa: CASSLLASHNEQFF
cdr3_nt: TGTGCCAGCAGTTTACTAGCTTCGCACAATGAGCAGTTCTTC

clone_size: few
v_call: TRBV28
d_call: NA
j_call: TRBJ2-3
cdr3_aa: CASSTPGEGTDTQYF
cdr3_nt: TGTGCCAGCTCCACGCCCGGGGAGGGCACAGATACGCAGTATTTT

clone_size: NA
v_call: TRBV4-1
d_call: NA
j_call: TRBJ1-5
cdr3_aa: CASSQAQRVNSNQPQHF
cdr3_nt: TGCGCCAGCAGCCAAGCCCAGCGGGTTAATAGCAATCAGCCCCAGCATTTT

clone_size: NA
v_call: TRBV6-5
d_call: TRBD2
j_call: TRBJ2-5
cdr3_aa: CASSYQGLQETQYF
cdr3_nt: TGTGCCAGCAGTTACCAGGGACTACAAGAGACCCAGTACTTC

clone_size: many
v_call: TRBV29-1
d_call: NA
j_call: TRBJ2-7
cdr3_aa: CSATGTDAYEQYF
cdr3_nt: TGCAGCGCTACCGGGACGGATGCCTACGAGCAGTACTTC

clone_size: few
v_call: TRBV20-1
d_call: NA
j_call: TRBJ1-1
cdr3_aa: CSARDGTPF
cdr3_nt: TGCAGTGCAAGGGACGGGACCCCCTTT

clone_size: NA
v_call: TRBV21-1
d_call: NA
j_call: TRBJ2-1
cdr3_aa: CASSKVPGLAGGSFF
cdr3_nt: TGTGCCAGCAGCAAAGTACCGGGACTAGCGGGAGGTTCGTTCTTC

clone_size: NA
v_call: TRBV9
d_call: NA
j_call: TRBJ2-7
cdr3_aa: CASSPTGASYEQYF
cdr3_nt: TGTGCCAGCAGCCCCACGGGGGCCTCCTACGAGCAGTACTTC

clone_size: many
v_call: TRBV27
d_call: NA
j_call: TRBJ2-7
cdr3_aa: CASSPRLLGEQYF
cdr3_nt: TGTGCCAGCAGTCCGCGTCTGTTAGGCGAGCAGTACTTC

clone_size: many
v_call: TRBV23-1
d_call: TRBD1
j_call: TRBJ2-5
cdr3_aa: CASSPGTGCQETQYF
cdr3_nt: TGCGCCAGCAGTCCAGGGACAGGGTGCCAAGAGACCCAGTACTTC

clone_size: NA
v_call: TRBV7-9
d_call: NA
j_call: TRBJ1-4
cdr3_aa: CASSPAGVHEKLFF
cdr3_nt: TGTGCCAGCAGCCCAGCAGGGGTTCACGAAAAACTGTTTTTT

clone_size: NA
v_call: TRBV11-3
d_call: NA
j_call: TRBJ2-7
cdr3_aa: CASSRAPGPSYEQYF
cdr3_nt: TGTGCCAGCAGCAGGGCTCCGGGTCCATCCTACGAGCAGTACTTC

clone_size: many
v_call: TRBV7-9
d_call: TRBD2
j_call: TRBJ2-7
cdr3_aa: CASSQEGAGDPYEQYF
cdr3_nt: TGTGCCAGCAGCCAAGAAGGGGCGGGAGATCCCTACGAGCAGTACTTC

clone_size: NA
v_call: TRBV6-5
d_call: NA
j_call: TRBJ2-7
cdr3_aa: CASTDGSMDEQYF
cdr3_nt: TGTGCCAGCACCGACGGTAGTATGGACGAGCAGTACTTC

clone_size: NA
v_call: TRBV27
d_call: NA
j_call: TRBJ1-1
cdr3_aa: CASRSPNRAVGNTEAFF
cdr3_nt: TGTGCCAGCAGATCCCCCAACAGGGCGGTGGGAAACACTGAAGCTTTCTTT

clone_size: NA
v_call: TRBV28
d_call: NA
j_call: TRBJ1-4
cdr3_aa: CASNKLGEKLFF
cdr3_nt: TGTGCCAGCAATAAACTAGGAGAAAAACTGTTTTTT

clone_size: NA
v_call: TRBV6-5
d_call: TRBD1
j_call: TRBJ2-7
cdr3_aa: CASSYSRTGGYEQYF
cdr3_nt: TGTGCCAGCAGTTACTCGAGGACAGGGGGCTACGAGCAGTACTTC

clone_size: many
v_call: TRBV6-4
d_call: TRBD2
j_call: TRBJ2-3
cdr3_aa: CASSEAGASDTQYF
cdr3_nt: TGTGCCAGCAGTGAAGCGGGAGCGTCAGATACGCAGTATTTT

clone_size: once
v_call: TRBV27
d_call: NA
j_call: TRBJ2-1
cdr3_aa: CASSWTFGNEQFF
cdr3_nt: TGTGCCAGCAGTTGGACATTTGGTAATGAGCAGTTCTTC

clone_size: few
v_call: TRBV4-1
d_call: TRBD2
j_call: TRBJ2-7
cdr3_aa: CASSQVTLAGPYEQYF
cdr3_nt: TGCGCCAGCAGCCAAGTCACACTAGCGGGGCCATACGAGCAGTACTTC

clone_size: NA
v_call: TRBV27
d_call: NA
j_call: TRBJ2-7
cdr3_aa: CASSLLGTREQYF
cdr3_nt: TGTGCCAGCAGTTTATTGGGGACGCGGGAGCAGTACTTC

clone_size: NA
v_call: TRBV27
d_call: TRBD2
j_call: TRBJ2-7
cdr3_aa: CASSSGTTSYEQYF
cdr3_nt: TGTGCCAGCAGTTCCGGGACTACCTCCTACGAGCAGTACTTC

clone_size: few
v_call: TRBV7-3
d_call: NA
j_call: TRBJ1-1
cdr3_aa: CASSLTPEGEAFF
cdr3_nt: TGTGCCAGCAGCTTAACCCCTGAAGGGGAAGCTTTCTTT

clone_size: NA
v_call: TRBV4-1
d_call: TRBD1
j_call: TRBJ2-7
cdr3_aa: CASSQTGTGAYEQYF
cdr3_nt: TGCGCCAGCAGCCAAACCGGGACAGGAGCCTACGAGCAGTACTTC

clone_size: NA
v_call: TRBV13
d_call: NA
j_call: TRBJ2-7
cdr3_aa: CASSPNDLGGKAYEQYF
cdr3_nt: TGTGCCAGCAGCCCTAATGACTTGGGCGGAAAAGCCTACGAGCAGTACTTC

clone_size: NA
v_call: TRBV7-8
d_call: NA
j_call: TRBJ1-5
cdr3_aa: CASSSMPGAAGNQPQHF
cdr3_nt: TGTGCCAGCAGCTCAATGCCCGGGGCGGCGGGGAATCAGCCCCAGCATTTT

clone_size: NA
v_call: TRBV5-1
d_call: NA
j_call: TRBJ2-1
cdr3_aa: CASSLVVASSYNEQFF
cdr3_nt: TGCGCCAGCAGCTTGGTGGTCGCGAGCTCCTACAATGAGCAGTTCTTC

clone_size: few
v_call: TRBV5-4
d_call: NA
j_call: TRBJ2-7
cdr3_aa: CASSAASETYEQYF
cdr3_nt: TGTGCCAGCAGCGCAGCTAGCGAGACCTACGAGCAGTACTTC

clone_size: once
v_call: TRBV5-4
d_call: NA
j_call: TRBJ2-1
cdr3_aa: CASSDLASSDNEQFF
cdr3_nt: TGTGCCAGCAGCGATCTAGCGTCCTCCGACAATGAGCAGTTCTTC

clone_size: NA
v_call: TRBV7-9
d_call: NA
j_call: TRBJ1-1
cdr3_aa: CASSLWAGELNTEAFF
cdr3_nt: TGTGCCAGCAGCTTATGGGCAGGGGAACTGAACACTGAAGCTTTCTTT

clone_size: NA
v_call: TRBV6-6
d_call: TRBD1
j_call: TRBJ1-1
cdr3_aa: CASSFNPGQVNTEAFF
cdr3_nt: TGTGCCAGCAGCTTTAACCCGGGACAGGTAAACACTGAAGCTTTCTTT

clone_size: NA
v_call: TRBV19
d_call: TRBD1
j_call: TRBJ2-5
cdr3_aa: CASSIGDRAQETQYF
cdr3_nt: TGTGCCAGTAGTATCGGGGACAGGGCCCAAGAGACCCAGTACTTC

clone_size: few
v_call: TRBV6-1
d_call: TRBD1
j_call: TRBJ2-7
cdr3_aa: CASSEAVQGNYEQYF
cdr3_nt: TGTGCCAGCAGTGAAGCGGTACAGGGGAACTACGAGCAGTACTTC

clone_size: NA
v_call: TRBV2
d_call: TRBD2
j_call: TRBJ2-3
cdr3_aa: CASANSGGSTDTQYF
cdr3_nt: TGTGCCAGCGCCAATTCGGGAGGTAGCACAGATACGCAGTATTTT

clone_size: NA
v_call: TRBV15
d_call: NA
j_call: TRBJ1-3
cdr3_aa: CATSRTKGSGNTIYF
cdr3_nt: TGTGCCACCAGCAGGACTAAAGGCTCTGGAAACACCATATATTTT

clone_size: NA
v_call: TRBV5-8
d_call: TRBD2
j_call: TRBJ2-7
cdr3_aa: CASSLAHGLAGDYEQYF
cdr3_nt: TGTGCCAGCAGCTTGGCCCATGGTCTAGCGGGGGATTACGAGCAGTACTTC

clone_size: NA
v_call: TRBV28
d_call: NA
j_call: TRBJ2-3
cdr3_aa: CASSLSPPSTDTQYF
cdr3_nt: TGTGCCAGCAGTTTATCTCCGCCTAGCACAGATACGCAGTATTTT

clone_size: NA
v_call: TRBV5-1
d_call: TRBD1
j_call: TRBJ1-4
cdr3_aa: CASRVRTGVGEKLFF
cdr3_nt: TGCGCCAGCAGAGTAAGGACAGGGGTGGGAGAAAAACTGTTTTTT

clone_size: once
v_call: TRBV28
d_call: NA
j_call: TRBJ2-7
cdr3_aa: CASSLFGTSYEQYF
cdr3_nt: TGTGCCAGCAGTTTATTTGGAACTTCCTACGAGCAGTACTTC

clone_size: NA
v_call: TRBV7-8
d_call: NA
j_call: TRBJ1-3
cdr3_aa: CASSSRTSSGNTIYF
cdr3_nt: TGTGCCAGCAGCTCCAGGACCAGCTCTGGAAACACCATATATTTT

clone_size: NA
v_call: TRBV11-1
d_call: TRBD2
j_call: TRBJ2-7
cdr3_aa: CASSSQRDSYEQYF
cdr3_nt: TGTGCCAGCAGCTCCCAGCGGGATTCCTACGAGCAGTACTTC

clone_size: once
v_call: TRBV9
d_call: TRBD1
j_call: TRBJ2-5
cdr3_aa: CASSVVDRGRETQYF
cdr3_nt: TGTGCCAGCAGCGTAGTCGACAGGGGGAGAGAGACCCAGTACTTC

clone_size: NA
v_call: TRBV9
d_call: NA
j_call: TRBJ2-1
cdr3_aa: CASSAYGVEQFF
cdr3_nt: TGTGCCAGCAGCGCCTATGGGGTCGAGCAGTTCTTC

clone_size: NA
v_call: TRBV5-8
d_call: NA
j_call: TRBJ2-7
cdr3_aa: CASSLRVDGPSYEQYF
cdr3_nt: TGTGCCAGCAGCCTGCGGGTTGACGGGCCCTCCTACGAGCAGTACTTC

clone_size: NA
v_call: TRBV7-3
d_call: TRBD2
j_call: TRBJ2-3
cdr3_aa: CASSPTSGGSTDTQYF
cdr3_nt: TGTGCCAGCAGCCCGACTAGCGGAGGGAGCACAGATACGCAGTATTTT

clone_size: NA
v_call: TRBV7-8
d_call: NA
j_call: TRBJ2-3
cdr3_aa: CASSLDPGTPEPLDTQYF
cdr3_nt: TGTGCCAGCAGCTTAGATCCCGGGACTCCAGAGCCCCTAGATACGCAGTATTTT

clone_size: NA
v_call: TRBV25-1
d_call: TRBD2
j_call: TRBJ2-5
cdr3_aa: CASSIRLAGGGKTQYF
cdr3_nt: TGTGCCAGCAGTATCAGACTAGCGGGAGGGGGAAAGACCCAGTACTTC

clone_size: NA
v_call: TRBV19
d_call: NA
j_call: TRBJ2-1
cdr3_aa: CASSIWGAYNEQFF
cdr3_nt: TGTGCCAGTAGTATTTGGGGGGCCTACAATGAGCAGTTCTTC

clone_size: NA
v_call: TRBV2
d_call: TRBD2
j_call: TRBJ2-2
cdr3_aa: CASSVPLAGGTGNGELFF
cdr3_nt: TGTGCCAGCAGTGTACCACTAGCGGGAGGAACGGGAAACGGGGAGCTGTTTTTT

clone_size: NA
v_call: TRBV25-1
d_call: NA
j_call: TRBJ1-3
cdr3_aa: CASSEYGGGSGNTIYF
cdr3_nt: TGTGCCAGCAGTGAATACGGGGGGGGCTCTGGAAACACCATATATTTT

clone_size: many
v_call: TRBV5-6
d_call: NA
j_call: TRBJ1-1
cdr3_aa: CASSYSEPGYMNTEAFF
cdr3_nt: TGTGCCAGCAGCTATTCAGAGCCGGGCTACATGAACACTGAAGCTTTCTTT

clone_size: once
v_call: TRBV4-2
d_call: NA
j_call: TRBJ2-1
cdr3_aa: CASSQATGDNEQFF
cdr3_nt: TGTGCCAGCAGCCAAGCAACGGGGGACAATGAGCAGTTCTTC

clone_size: many
v_call: TRBV25-1
d_call: TRBD1
j_call: TRBJ1-4
cdr3_aa: CASRAPGQGGEKLFF
cdr3_nt: TGTGCCAGCAGGGCGCCGGGACAGGGAGGGGAAAAACTGTTTTTT